This T cell receptor beta chain came from a study of vaccination effects on CD4 cells after COVID-19. The assay was immunoSEQ multiplex PCR, and TCRdb's table has in-frame clones only and misses some. This sample has 41,000 or so clones; 70% occur once, and the top ten carry roughly 25%. Sequencing was preceded by expansion of antigen-specific CD4+ T cells with viral peptide pools in the ViraFEST assay. It was after roughly 11 days of culture that CD4+ T cells were isolated. Vaccinees lacked prior SARS-CoV-2 infection and tested negative for nucleocapsid antibodies. Cultivation was performed at a few million PBMC per well with about 9 IU/ml IL-2 and approximately 9.2 ug/ml peptides added. For this clone: What it recognizes is unknown.

Germline-derived CDR1 and CDR2 are SQVTM and ANQGSEA. The CDR3 has 13 amino acids. V shed 4 bases and J 5 bases; nucleotides not matched to a gene: 7. The source is a human donor who received a COVID-19 vaccine. The V gene is TRBV29-1, the J gene TRBJ2-5; 7 nucleotides line up with TRBD1. The specimen comprised CD4+ T cells from PBMCs cultured with HCoV-OC43 spike peptides, sampled before COVID-19 vaccination. Subset in this sample: HCoV-OC43 spike overlapping peptide pool stimulation. The CDR3 loop is CSVATGLRETQYF. CDR3 DNA sequence: TGCAGCGTTGCGACAGGGTTGCGCGAGACCCAGTACTTC.